Reported below is one T cell receptor beta chain. What it binds is unknown. V was clipped by 4 bases and J by 1 base; unmatched bases: 0. The CDR3 consists of 13 residues. Germline CDR1 and CDR2: SGHRS and YFSETQ. This record belongs to a study of cytomegalovirus exposure and HLA in healthy donors. For the study at large: Earlier sequencing of 200 million or so T cells yielded around 100 million unique TCR beta sequences.

Though probably carrying unrecorded immune exposures, donors were nominally healthy at sampling. A multiplex PCR was run with 60 Vbeta primers and 13 Jbeta primers. Data came from immunoSEQ multiplex PCR; TCRdb stores just in-frame clones and leaves some out. The table has some 190,000 clones, 77% seen once; the top ten hold less than 1.5%. Overall study results and limits: Most TCR sequences were uncommon, yet certain public TCRs appeared in many donors. Later work found most CMV-associated TCR beta chains apparently HLA-restricted.

The sequencing sample was made of PBMCs. The chain has TRBV5-1 and TRBJ2-5; 8 positions match TRBD1. The receptor comes from a man between 18 and 29 years old in good health and CMV-seronegative. CDR3 protein: CASSGTGQETQYF. The CDR3 bases are TGCGCCAGCAGCGGGACAGGCCAAGAGACCCAGTACTTC.